The 18 T cell receptor beta chains below all came from one sample that was sequenced in a study of neurological immune-mediated disorders. TCRdb passed the 5' RACE reads through MiXCR, listing each CDR3 protein once. Of more than 75,000 distinct CDR3 sequences listed, 10% to 13% are singletons. Sequenced input: PBMCs. The receptors were sampled from a man aged 35-49 years in good health.

Only a few counts were recorded for this clonotype. The rearrangement uses TRBV18 and TRBJ2-7, with 8 bases that match TRBD2. CDR1 KGHSH and CDR2 LQKENI come from the germline V gene. The CDR3 contains 17 residues. V trimming: 0 bases; J trimming: 1 base; junction bases outside the gene matches: 8. The CDR3 DNA follows: TGTGCCAGCTCACCACCGCCGGGAGGGCCACGGTCCTACGAGCAGTACTTC. Amino acid sequence: CASSPPPGGPRSYEQYF. The full variable domain, completed using reference TRBV18 and TRBJ2-7, is NAGVMQNPRHLVRRRGQEARLRCSPMKGHSHVYWYRQLPEEGLKFMVYLQKENIIDESGMPKERFSAEFPKEGPSILRIQQVVRGDSAAYFCASSPPPGGPRSYEQYFGPGTRLTVT.

Ten or more counts support this clonotype. The rearrangement joins TRBV6-6 to TRBJ2-2; no firm D call. The V gene's germline CDR1 is MNHNY and CDR2 SVGAGI (reference sequence). The CDR3 consists of 12 residues. The V end was cut by 7 bases, the J end by 4 bases, with 7 bases between. In DNA form, the CDR3 reads TGTGCCAGCATAGAGGCCACCGGGGAGCTGTTTTTT. This gives the protein CASIEATGELFF.

This clonotype was seen repeatedly, ten times or more. The chain uses TRBV2 and TRBJ2-7; no clear D. Germline values: CDR1 SNHLY, CDR2 FYNNEI. The germline V and J ends were trimmed by 4 bases and 0 bases, with 7 bases remaining between them. The CDR3 extends over 13 amino acids. The CDR3 is CASSGRSSYEQYF. For the CDR3, the DNA is TGTGCCAGCAGTGGACGGAGCTCCTACGAGCAGTACTTC. The full variable domain, rest sourced from reference TRBV2 and TRBJ2-7, is EPEVTQTPSHQVTQMGQEVILRCVPISNHLYFYWYRQILGQKVEFLVSFYNNEISEKSEIFDDQFSVERPDGSNFTLKIRSTKLEDSAMYFCASSGRSSYEQYFGPGTRLTVT.

As to this clonotype: Its ends do not fully match the called genes, so a read error is possible. The chain recombines TRBV7-7 with TRBJ2-5; TRBD2 might be the D (6 bases). The V gene's germline CDR1 is SSHAT and CDR2 FNYEAQ (reference sequence). The CDR3 length is 15 residues. The CDR3 region is CASSLGTLLRETQYF. For the CDR3, the DNA is TGTGCTAGCAGCTTAGGGACTCTCCTAAGGGAGACCCAGTACTTC.

This clonotype was seen ten or more times. The chain is built from TRBV12-3 or TRBV12-4 and TRBJ2-7; TRBD1 might be the D (5 bases). With 8 bases removed from V and 0 bases from J, the gap between germline ends came to 14 bases. CDR3 length: 14 amino acids. The CDR3 DNA sequence: TGTGCCAGCGTTTGGGGCCGGCTCTCCTACGAGCAGTACTTC. Residues: CASVWGRLSYEQYF.

In its sample, this clonotype was seen many times. This chain connects TRBV6-5 to TRBJ2-3; D ambiguous. Looked up from germline, CDR1 is MNHEY and CDR2 is SVGAGI. Trimming took 6 bases from V and 4 from J, leaving 8 bases between them. CDR3 length: 12 residues. CDR3 residues: CASSRSSDTQYF. The CDR3 region has the DNA TGTGCCAGCAGCAGGAGTTCAGATACGCAGTATTTT.

The sample holds many counts of this clonotype. V and J are TRBV12-3 or TRBV12-4 and TRBJ1-3, with TRBD1 matching over 7 bases. The ends lost 3 bases at V and 3 bases at J; junction bases unmatched: 8. The CDR3 spans 16 residues. The CDR3 DNA reads TGTGCCAGCAGTTTGCAAAGGGGGCTCTTTGGAAACACCATATATTTT. Encoded protein: CASSLQRGLFGNTIYF.

This clonotype was recorded at least ten times. The V gene is TRBV12-3 or TRBV12-4, the J gene TRBJ1-1, with a weak D call TRBD1 (5 bases). The CDR3 length is 14 residues. The ends were cut back, 3 bases at V and 0 bases at J, with 8 bases in the middle. The CDR3 nucleotides read TGTGCCAGCAGTTTCGGGACCGTGAACACTGAAGCTTTCTTT. This codes for CASSFGTVNTEAFF.

This clonotype was counted ten times or more. The chain employs TRBV5-1 and TRBJ2-7, with a possible D match to TRBD2 (5 bases). The length of the CDR3 is 14 residues. Trimming shortened V by 4 bases and J by 2 bases, and 13 bases separated the two germline ends. In germline, CDR1 is SGHRS, CDR2 YFSETQ. CDR3 DNA sequence: TGCGCCAGCAGCCTTGAGGACGGGACCTACGAGCAGTACTTC. Protein sequence: CASSLEDGTYEQYF.

This clonotype has ten or more counts. The V gene is TRBV18, the J gene TRBJ1-6, with D hard to call. Per germline, CDR1 KGHSH and CDR2 LQKENI. This CDR3 spans 13 amino acids. The V end lost 0 bases, the J end lost 14 bases, and 11 bases lay between the germline ends. CDR3 DNA: TGTGCCAGCTCACCACCAAATGAGCCTACCCTCCACTTT. Protein sequence: CASSPPNEPTLHF.

The rearrangement uses TRBV9 and TRBJ2-1, with D perhaps TRBD1 or TRBD2 (5 bases each). The CDR3 is 13 amino acids. The V end was cut by 7 bases, the J end by 3 bases, with 11 bases between. Germline V CDR1 and CDR2: SGDLS, YYNGEE. The CDR3 here is CASAPGHYNEQFF. The CDR3 nucleotides are TGTGCCAGCGCTCCGGGGCACTACAATGAGCAGTTCTTC.

This chain connects TRBV2 to TRBJ2-5; 9 bases fit TRBD1. Losses at the gene ends were 0 bases for V and 7 bases for J; bases not matched to a gene: 6. CDR1 is SNHLY and CDR2 is FYNNEI in the germline V gene. The CDR3 is 15 residues long. CDR3 residues: CASSEAGDRDPTQYF. In DNA form, the CDR3 reads TGTGCCAGCAGTGAAGCGGGGGACAGGGATCCGACCCAGTACTTC.

This clonotype was seen many times. The rearrangement links TRBV7-2 to TRBJ1-6; 8 nucleotides match TRBD1. The V and J ends lost 5 bases and 18 bases, in that order; junction bases with no gene match: 12. There are 13 residues in the CDR3. Germline assignment: CDR1 SGHTA and CDR2 FQGNSA. The CDR3 spells CASSPRQGKVHHF. CDR3 bases: TGTGCCAGCAGCCCTCGACAGGGGAAAGTTCACCACTTT.

The table lists this clonotype with many counts. V usage is TRBV5-5 and J usage is TRBJ2-1; D uncertain. Germline V CDR1 and CDR2: SGHKS, YYEKEE (reference sequence). Trimming pared 1 base from V and 4 bases from J, leaving 6 bases between. The CDR3 runs 13 residues. CDR3 bases: TGTGCCAGCAGCTTGCAAGAATACAATGAGCAGTTCTTC. It specifies CASSLQEYNEQFF.

This clonotype was seen at least ten times. The chain recombines TRBV28 with TRBJ2-7; no definite D call. CDR3 length: 13 amino acids. V lost 3 bases and J 5 bases, leaving 11 bases between the germline ends. Germline CDR1 reads MDHEN; CDR2 reads SYDVKM. The CDR3 DNA sequence: TGTGCCAGCAGTTTTCCAGTAATCCACGAGCAGTACTTC. Amino acids: CASSFPVIHEQYF.

This clonotype was counted many times. This chain uses TRBV7-6 with TRBJ2-1; the D gene is possibly TRBD2 (7 bases). The CDR3 runs to 15 residues. Germline V gene sequence: CDR1 SGHVS, CDR2 FNYEAQ. V lost 3 bases and J lost 5, with 14 bases in between. CDR3 sequence reads: CASSFRGEGHNEQFF. The CDR3 nucleotides read TGTGCCAGCAGCTTTAGGGGGGAGGGGCACAATGAGCAGTTCTTC.

Concerning this clonotype: At one boundary the junction diverges from the germline segment, which might be a read error. The rearrangement joins TRBV5-1 to TRBJ2-6; 9 bases fit TRBD2. The germline gives CDR1 SGHRS, CDR2 YFSETQ. The CDR3 sequence is 17 residues long. The CDR3 loop reads CASSALAGHAGDNVLTF. The DNA for the CDR3 is TGCGCCAGCAGCGCTCTAGCGGGGCATGCTGGGGACAACGTCCTGACTTTC.

This clonotype was observed at least ten times. The chain joins TRBV7-9 to TRBJ1-2, with D possibly TRBD1 on 6 matching bases. Germline V gives CDR1 SEHNR, CDR2 FQNEAQ (reference sequence). The CDR3 loop spans 14 amino acids. V was clipped by 4 bases and J by 2 bases, with 11 bases between them. In DNA form, the CDR3 reads TGTGCCAGCAGCTGGGGGCACGGGAACTATGGCTACACCTTC. Translated, it gives CASSWGHGNYGYTF.